Shown below are 10 T cell receptor beta chains from a single sample sequenced in a study of Graves' ophthalmopathy and Graves' hyperthyroidism. Amplification of the TCR beta CDR3 regions used RNA transcripts (as template). An opening RT-PCR round employed HTBI primers and preceded a second-round multiplex PCR. TCRdb reprocessed the multiplex PCR reads via MiXCR and lists one record per CDR3 protein. The sample records around 600,000 distinct CDR3 sequences, 35% to 45% being singletons. The sample taken for sequencing was peripheral blood. The receptors derive from an adult man with Graves' ophthalmopathy.

This clonotype was found a few times. V usage is TRBV7-2 and J usage is TRBJ2-7; weak D call: TRBD1 (6 bases). This CDR3 spans 14 amino acids. Germline V gene sequence: CDR1 SGHTA, CDR2 FQGNSA. Deletions cut 1 base from V and 4 bases from J, with 11 bases between. The CDR3 DNA reads as TGTGCCAGCAGCTTAGAGATAAGGGGGTACGAGCAGTACTTC. Translation gives CASSLEIRGYEQYF.

Many counts were recorded for this clonotype. This chain uses TRBV12-3 or TRBV12-4 with TRBJ1-1; 7 nucleotides line up with TRBD1. The CDR3 runs to 13 residues. Trimming removed 5 bases from V and 5 bases from J; junction bases left unmatched: 5. CDR3: CASSRTGFTEAFF. The CDR3 DNA sequence: TGTGCCAGCAGTAGGACAGGTTTTACTGAAGCTTTCTTT.

On this clonotype: One junction end does not reproduce the germline sequence, and a read error may be involved. The gene calls are TRBV7-9 and TRBJ1-5; TRBD1 matches 7 bases. There are 18 residues in the CDR3. Germline CDR1 SEHNR, CDR2 FQNEAQ (reference sequence). The CDR3 DNA follows: TGCGCCAGCAGCCAAGACCGGGACAGACAAAGGGGTACACAGCCCCAGCATTTT. Translation: CASSQDRDRQRGTQPQHF.

This chain connects TRBV10-3 to TRBJ1-2; 8 bases line up with TRBD1. This CDR3 has 12 residues. V shed 11 bases, J shed 7 bases, and the junction held 9 bases outside the gene matches. Germline CDR1 reads ENHRY; CDR2 reads SYGVKD. This chain's CDR3 is CASTGVIGGYTF. The CDR3 DNA sequence: TGTGCCTCGACAGGGGTTATTGGTGGCTACACCTTC.

This chain links TRBV7-9 with TRBJ2-7; 8 nucleotides match TRBD2. The CDR3 runs to 15 residues. V shed 5 bases, J shed 3 bases, and the junction held 9 bases outside the gene matches. The germline V gene has CDR1 SEHNR and CDR2 FQNEAQ (reference sequence). The CDR3 sequence is CASSPRGGRGYEQYF. The DNA for the CDR3 is TGTGCCAGCAGCCCCCGGGGGGGAAGAGGCTACGAGCAGTACTTC. Complete variable domain (other parts from reference TRBV7-9 and TRBJ2-7): DTGVSQNPRHKITKRGQNVTFRCDPISEHNRLYWYRQTLGQGPEFLTYFQNEAQLEKSRLLSDRFSAERPKGSFSTLEIQRTEQGDSAMYLCASSPRGGRGYEQYFGPGTRLTVT.

This clonotype was seen at least ten times. The chain uses TRBV5-8 and TRBJ2-5; perhaps TRBD1 as D (6 bases). The V gene's germline CDR1 is SGHTS and CDR2 YDEGEE. The CDR3 is 14 residues long. CDR3 in amino acids: CCGSWYGGGETQYF. The CDR3 region has the DNA TGTTGTGGCAGTTGGTATGGGGGCGGCGAGACCCAGTACTTC.

There are a few counts of this clonotype. The rearrangement joins TRBV6-6 to TRBJ2-7; D may be TRBD2 (6 bases). The CDR3 is 16 residues long. Germline V lookup: CDR1 MNHNY, CDR2 SVGAGI (reference sequence). Trimming removed 0 bases from V and 0 bases from J, with 12 bases in between. CDR3 region: CASSYSGGVNSYEQYF. CDR3 nucleotides: TGTGCCAGCAGTTACTCTGGCGGGGTTAACTCCTACGAGCAGTACTTC.

This clonotype was recorded many times. The gene calls are TRBV29-1 and TRBJ2-6; D remains unclear. V lost 0 bases and J 2 bases, leaving 11 bases between the germline ends. Germline values: CDR1 SQVTM, CDR2 ANQGSEA. The CDR3 contains 16 residues. The CDR3 region has the DNA TGCAGCGTTGAAGATCAGAAGCCTCCTGGGGCCAACGTCCTGACTTTC. This gives the protein CSVEDQKPPGANVLTF.

The chain couples TRBV7-9 to TRBJ1-2, with TRBD1 matching over 8 bases. The length of the CDR3 is 12 residues. Trimming cost V 6 bases and J 14 bases; bases outside gene matches: 11. Germline CDR1 is SEHNR and CDR2 is FQNEAQ (reference sequence). CDR3 protein: CASSFEDRAKTF. The CDR3 nucleotides are TGTGCCAGCAGTTTCGAGGACAGGGCGAAAACCTTC.

V is TRBV10-3 and J is TRBJ2-7; 11 nucleotides agree with TRBD2. CDR3 length: 17 residues. After removal of 3 bases from V and 4 bases from J, the junction contained 11 bases not matched to a gene. Germline V CDR1 and CDR2: ENHRY, SYGVKD. CDR3 sequence reads: CAISERLVVAGGYEQYF. Here the CDR3 DNA reads TGTGCCATCAGTGAACGATTGGTAGTAGCGGGGGGGTACGAGCAGTACTTC.